This TCR delta chain appears in the sequencing data of a study of γδ T cells in repeated Plasmodium falciparum infection. As for the study in general: Each infection was followed by sampling at 21 days, plus baseline and some pre-infection draws. General observations from the study: Repeated controlled infections reportedly drove waves of new clonotype selection in Vdelta2-negative, mostly Vdelta1+, gammadelta repertoires. Compared with Australian children, Malian Vdelta2-negative repertoires seemed more clonal, less diverse, less shared.

Sequencing covered both gamma and delta TCR chains per sample. TCRdb fed the multiplex PCR reads to CATT. The sample has about 48,000 delta-chain clones, approximately 1.5% seen once. On this clone: Its antigen remains unknown. For this DNA, TCRdb reports the protein of a much larger clone, which diverges at residue 16, most likely from a read error; the protein presented here is translated directly from the DNA.

Vgamma9/Vdelta2+ and Vdelta2-negative gammadelta T cells were flow-sorted from PBMC for bulk sequencing. Per the germline V gene, CDR1 is TSWWSYY and CDR2 is QGS. This CDR3 region has 17 residues. The sequenced sample was gamma-delta T cells from blood. TRDV1 is the V gene, and the J gene was not called; the table's D gene call, TRDD3, was not cross checked with the DNA. This receptor was obtained from a pool of human donors (malaria-infected and uninfected, not separated). In DNA, the CDR3 is TGTGCTCTTGGGGAACTCATGACCCTGGCGTACACCGATAAACTCACCTTT. Translated, it gives CALGELMTLAYTDKLTF.